The present entry profiles one T cell receptor beta chain with its context. These data come from a study of blood T cell repertoires in COVID-19. Study summary: COVID-19 samples, acute and convalescent, were from the United States, Italy and Spain. From T cells, B-cell-depleted T cells, or PBMCs came the material, which was cDNA or gDNA.

Under the authors' procedure: Quantification of nucleated cells was approximated via reference gene primer amplification. Data came from immunoSEQ multiplex PCR; TCRdb stores just in-frame clones and leaves some out. V and J calls and clone size come straight from that table; D and trimming were deduced from the DNA. The sample records about 130,000 clones, around nine tenths being singletons. Germline V gene data show CDR1 as MNHEY and CDR2 as SVGAGI. The CDR3 length is 16 residues. V lost 0 bases and J lost 0, with 6 bases in between. The chain combines TRBV6-5 with TRBJ1-6; D is ambiguous. The clonotype originates from a man over 45 with active COVID-19. The sample consisted of peripheral blood. The CDR3 region has the DNA TGTGCCAGCAGTTACTCTAAGAGCTCCTATAATTCACCCCTCCACTTT. It encodes CASSYSKSSYNSPLHF.